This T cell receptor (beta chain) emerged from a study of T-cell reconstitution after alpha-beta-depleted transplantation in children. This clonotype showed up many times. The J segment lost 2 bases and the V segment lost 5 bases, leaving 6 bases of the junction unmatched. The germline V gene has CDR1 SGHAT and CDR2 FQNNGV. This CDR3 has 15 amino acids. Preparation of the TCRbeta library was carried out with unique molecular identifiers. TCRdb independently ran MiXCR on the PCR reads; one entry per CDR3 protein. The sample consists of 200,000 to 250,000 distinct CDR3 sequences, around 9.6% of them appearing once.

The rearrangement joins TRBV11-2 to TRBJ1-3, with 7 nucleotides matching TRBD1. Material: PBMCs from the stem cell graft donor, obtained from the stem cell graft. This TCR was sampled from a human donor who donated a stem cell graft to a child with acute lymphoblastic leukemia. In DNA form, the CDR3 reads TGTGCCAGCAGCCCCCGGGACAGAGCTGGAAACACCATATATTTT. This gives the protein CASSPRDRAGNTIYF.